What follows describes a single T cell receptor (beta chain). Its antigen is unidentified. This sample is part of a study of T cell responses to AZD1222 COVID-19 vaccine. Overall study findings and caveats: With two AZD1222 doses given, Spike-specific TCR breadth and depth both rose. Clonal diversity was possibly underestimated, and white British individuals and females predominated among donors. Reports say nearly half of spike-specific TCRs go after unmutated variant regions.

Sequenced by immunoSEQ multiplex PCR; TCRdb stores in-frame clones only, minus some. The table shows some 170,000 clones, with 85% to 95% occurring only once. The sequence was collected from an adult in good health. The sequenced sample was peripheral blood, obtained on day 0 of AZD1222 vaccination.

CDR3 coding DNA: TGTGCCAGCTCACCAGCCAGGGGGGGAAATGGCTACACCTTC. It yields the protein CASSPARGGNGYTF. The V and J genes are TRBV18 and TRBJ1-2, with 7 bases lining up with TRBD1. The junction had 6 bases not matched to a gene; V was cut back by 2 bases and J by 6 bases. Germline CDR1 KGHSH, CDR2 LQKENI. The CDR3 extends over 14 amino acids.